The next 11 T cell receptor beta chains were all read from a single sample in a study of Graves' ophthalmopathy and Graves' hyperthyroidism. CDR3 regions of TCR beta were amplified from RNA transcripts. Investigators did first-round RT-PCR with HTBI primers, then second-round multiplex PCR. TCRdb reanalysed the multiplex PCR reads using MiXCR and keeps one entry per CDR3 protein. Of 360,000 or so distinct CDR3 sequences listed, about a sixth are singletons. The sequenced material came from peripheral blood. All receptors derive from a woman aged 18-35 years with Graves' ophthalmopathy.

V gene TRBV6-1 combines with J gene TRBJ2-5, with 10 bases fitting TRBD1. The CDR3 spans 15 residues. Trimming cost V 5 bases and J 5 bases; bases outside gene matches: 8. Germline V CDR1 and CDR2: MNHNS, SASEGT. CDR3 in amino acids: CASSKGTGAGETQYF. As DNA, the CDR3 is TGTGCCAGCAGTAAAGGGACAGGGGCTGGGGAGACCCAGTACTTC.

This clonotype was picked up many times. The chain recombines TRBV7-8 with TRBJ1-5, with TRBD1 matching 8 bases. The CDR3 has 14 residues. V trimming: 5 bases; J trimming: 12 bases; junction bases outside the gene matches: 12. CDR1 is SGHVS, CDR2 FQNEAQ, per germline. This CDR3 is CASSATGGQSYQHF. CDR3 in DNA: TGTGCCAGCAGCGCAACAGGGGGACAATCGTACCAGCATTTT.

This clonotype was recorded many times. The rearrangement uses TRBV20-1 and TRBJ2-5; the D is unclear. V was pared by 3 bases and J by 5 bases, with 7 bases between. There are 11 residues in the CDR3. Looked up from germline, CDR1 is DFQATT and CDR2 is SNEGSKA (reference sequence). The DNA of the CDR3 is TGCAGTGCTAGGATAAGTGAGACCCAGTACTTC. Its protein product is CSARISETQYF.

This clonotype has at least ten counts. V and J are TRBV29-1 and TRBJ2-5; 9 bases map to TRBD1. With V trimmed by 6 bases and J by 5 bases, 7 bases remained unmatched. This CDR3 contains 13 residues. The germline V gene has CDR1 SQVTM and CDR2 ANQGSEA. CDR3 residues: CSVATGGSETQYF. The CDR3 DNA sequence: TGCAGCGTAGCAACAGGGGGCTCGGAGACCCAGTACTTC. Complete variable domain (other parts from reference TRBV29-1 and TRBJ2-5): SAVISQKPSRDICQRGTSLTIQCQVDSQVTMMFWYRQQPGQSLTLIATANQGSEATYESGFVIDKFPISRPNLTFSTLTVSNMSPEDSSIYLCSVATGGSETQYFGPGTRLLVL.

This clonotype was detected many times. This chain connects TRBV9 to TRBJ2-7, with D possibly TRBD2 on 5 matching bases. Germline V gene lookup returns CDR1 SGDLS and CDR2 YYNGEE. V was clipped by 0 bases and J by 7 bases, with 17 bases between them. CDR3 size: 15 residues. CDR3 DNA: TGTGCCAGCAGCGTAGCCCTGTGGGAGACGGGGGAGCAGTACTTC. Translated: CASSVALWETGEQYF.

In this sample, this clonotype turned up many times. The chain employs TRBV13 and TRBJ1-2, with D possibly matching TRBD1 (5 bases). From germline, CDR1 is PRHDT and CDR2 FYEKMQ (reference sequence). Trimming removed 5 bases from V and 0 bases from J, with 13 bases in between. This CDR3 has 15 amino acids. The CDR3 is CASSPPGGANYGYTF. The CDR3 coding sequence is TGTGCCAGCAGCCCTCCGGGGGGAGCTAACTATGGCTACACCTTC.

V and J are TRBV28 and TRBJ2-5; TRBD1 is a possible D gene (6 bases). V lost 0 bases to trimming and J lost 1 base, with 12 bases between them. Germline lookup yields CDR1 MDHEN and CDR2 SYDVKM. The CDR3 sequence is 16 residues long. CDR3 sequence reads: CASSLWQIGGQETQYF. DNA for the CDR3: TGTGCCAGCAGTTTATGGCAAATAGGGGGCCAAGAGACCCAGTACTTC.

The chain carries TRBV7-3 and TRBJ2-5; no clear D gene. The CDR3 totals 13 residues. The germline CDR1 and CDR2 sequences are SGHTA and FQGTGA. V shed 5 bases and J shed 5 bases, with 12 bases lying between them. The CDR3 region has the DNA TGTGCCAGCAGCCCATCGACTGGGGAGACCCAGTACTTC. This sequence encodes CASSPSTGETQYF.

The chain is built from TRBV5-1 and TRBJ1-6; weak D call: TRBD1 (6 bases). The V and J ends lost 0 bases and 8 bases respectively, with 12 bases between them. This CDR3 comprises 15 residues. Germline CDR1 is SGHRS and CDR2 is YFSETQ. This CDR3 reads CASSLEGQSHSPLHF. DNA of the CDR3: TGCGCCAGCAGCTTGGAAGGACAGAGTCATTCACCCCTCCACTTT. Together with reference TRBV5-1 and TRBJ1-6, the CDR3 gives the full variable domain: KAGVTQTPRYLIKTRGQQVTLSCSPISGHRSVSWYQQTPGQGLQFLFEYFSETQRNKGNFPGRFSGRQFSNSRSEMNVSTLELGDSALYLCASSLEGQSHSPLHFGNGTRLTVT.

Many counts were recorded for this clonotype. This chain links TRBV4-3 with TRBJ1-2, with TRBD1 identical over 10 bases. V lost 3 bases to trimming and J lost 8 bases; unmatched junction nucleotides: 3. This CDR3 region has 13 residues. Germline CDR1 reads LGHNA; CDR2 reads YSLEER. The CDR3 loop is CASSQDRGEGYTF. The CDR3 bases are TGCGCCAGCAGCCAGGACAGGGGGGAAGGCTACACCTTC.

There are many counts of this clonotype. CDR3 region: CASSFGPSGAYF. CDR3 sequence (DNA): TGTGCCAGCAGCTTTGGCCCCTCCGGGGCGTACTTC. This chain uses TRBV7-2 with TRBJ2-7, with D possibly called TRBD1 or TRBD2 (5 bases each). V was shortened by 3 bases and J by 12 bases, with 15 bases between the two germline ends. This CDR3 comprises 12 residues. CDR1 is SGHTA and CDR2 is FQGNSA in the germline V gene.